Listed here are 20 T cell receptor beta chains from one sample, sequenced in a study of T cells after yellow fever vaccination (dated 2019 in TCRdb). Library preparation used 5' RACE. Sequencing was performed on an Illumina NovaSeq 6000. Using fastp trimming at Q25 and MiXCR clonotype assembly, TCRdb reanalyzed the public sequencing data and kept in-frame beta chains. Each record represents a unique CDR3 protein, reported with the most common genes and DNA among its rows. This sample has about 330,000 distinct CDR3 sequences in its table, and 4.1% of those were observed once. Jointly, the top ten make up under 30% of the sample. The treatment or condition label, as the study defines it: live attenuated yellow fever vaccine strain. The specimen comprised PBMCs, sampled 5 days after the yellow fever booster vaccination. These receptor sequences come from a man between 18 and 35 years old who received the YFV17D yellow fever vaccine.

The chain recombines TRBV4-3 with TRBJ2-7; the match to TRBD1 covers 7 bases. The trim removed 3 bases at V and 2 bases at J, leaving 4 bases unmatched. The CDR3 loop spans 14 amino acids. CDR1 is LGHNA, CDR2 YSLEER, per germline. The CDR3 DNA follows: TGCGCCAGCAGCCATGGACAGGAGCCCTACGAGCAGTACGTC. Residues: CASSHGQEPYEQYV.

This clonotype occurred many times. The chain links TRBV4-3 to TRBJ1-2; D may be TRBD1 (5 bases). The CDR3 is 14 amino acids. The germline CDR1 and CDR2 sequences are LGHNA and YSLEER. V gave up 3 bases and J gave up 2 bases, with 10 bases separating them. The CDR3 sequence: CASSHQGTNYGYTF. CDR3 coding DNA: TGCGCCAGCAGCCATCAGGGAACCAACTATGGCTACACCTTC.

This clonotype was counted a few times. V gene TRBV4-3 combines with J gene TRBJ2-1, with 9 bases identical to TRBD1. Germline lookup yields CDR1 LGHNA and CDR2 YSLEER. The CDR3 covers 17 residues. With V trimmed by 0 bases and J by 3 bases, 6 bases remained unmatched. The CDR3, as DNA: TGCGCCAGCAGCCAAGAGAGGGGGACAGGGATCTACAATGAGCAGTTCTTC. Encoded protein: CASSQERGTGIYNEQFF.

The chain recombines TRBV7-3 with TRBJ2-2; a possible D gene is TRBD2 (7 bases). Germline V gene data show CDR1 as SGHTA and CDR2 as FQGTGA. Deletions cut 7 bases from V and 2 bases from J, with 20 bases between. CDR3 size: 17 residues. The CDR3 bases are TGTGCCAGCACCCCCCTTGGGGGGGCCGAAAACACCGGGGAGCTGTTTTTT. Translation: CASTPLGGAENTGELFF.

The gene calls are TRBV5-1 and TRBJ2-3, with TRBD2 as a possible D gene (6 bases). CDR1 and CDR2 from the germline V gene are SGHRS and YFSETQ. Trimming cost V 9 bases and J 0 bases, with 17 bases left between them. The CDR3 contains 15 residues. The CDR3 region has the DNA TGCGCCACCCAAGACGGTAGCGGAAGCACAGATACGCAGTATTTT. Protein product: CATQDGSGSTDTQYF.

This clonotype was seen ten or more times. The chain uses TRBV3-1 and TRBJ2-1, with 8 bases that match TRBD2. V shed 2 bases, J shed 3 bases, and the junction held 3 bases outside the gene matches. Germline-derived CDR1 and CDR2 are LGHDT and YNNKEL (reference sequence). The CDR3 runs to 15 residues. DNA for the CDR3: TGTGCCAGCAGCCAAACGGGAGGGTTCTACAATGAGCAGTTCTTC. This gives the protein CASSQTGGFYNEQFF.

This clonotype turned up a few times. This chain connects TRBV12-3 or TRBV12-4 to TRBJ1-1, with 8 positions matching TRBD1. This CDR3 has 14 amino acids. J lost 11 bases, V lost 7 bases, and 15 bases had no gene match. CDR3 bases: TGTGCCAGCAACAGAGCCGCCGCCGACAGGGGCGCTTTCTTT. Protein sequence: CASNRAAADRGAFF.

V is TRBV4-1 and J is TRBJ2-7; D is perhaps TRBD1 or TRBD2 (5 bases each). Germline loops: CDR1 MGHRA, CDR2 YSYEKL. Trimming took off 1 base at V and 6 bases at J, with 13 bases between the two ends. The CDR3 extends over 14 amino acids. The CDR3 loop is CASSQALGAGEQYV. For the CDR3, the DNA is TGCGCCAGCAGCCAAGCACTCGGGGCCGGCGAGCAGTACGTC.

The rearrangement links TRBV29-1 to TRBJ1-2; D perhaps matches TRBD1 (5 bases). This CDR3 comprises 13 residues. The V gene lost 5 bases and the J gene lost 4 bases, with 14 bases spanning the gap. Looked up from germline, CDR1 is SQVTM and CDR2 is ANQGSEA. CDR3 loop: CSVKGGGSYGYTF. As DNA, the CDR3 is TGCAGCGTTAAAGGTGGGGGGAGCTATGGCTACACCTTC. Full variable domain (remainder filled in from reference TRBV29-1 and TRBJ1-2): SAVISQKPSRDICQRGTSLTIQCQVDSQVTMMFWYRQQPGQSLTLIATANQGSEATYESGFVIDKFPISRPNLTFSTLTVSNMSPEDSSIYLCSVKGGGSYGYTFGSGTRLTVV.

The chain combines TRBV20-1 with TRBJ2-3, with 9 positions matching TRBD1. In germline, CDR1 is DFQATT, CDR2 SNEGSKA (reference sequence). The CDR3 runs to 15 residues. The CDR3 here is CRPPIWDRDTDTQYF. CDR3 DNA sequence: TGCAGGCCGCCGATCTGGGACAGGGACACAGATACGCAGTATTTT.

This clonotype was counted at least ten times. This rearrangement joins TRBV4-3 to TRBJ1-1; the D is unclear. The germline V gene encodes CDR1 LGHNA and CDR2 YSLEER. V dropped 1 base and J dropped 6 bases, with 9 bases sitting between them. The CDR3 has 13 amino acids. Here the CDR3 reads CASSQVLESEAFF. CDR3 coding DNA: TGCGCCAGCAGCCAAGTACTAGAGTCTGAAGCTTTCTTT.

The CDR3: CASKGGNYGYTF. The CDR3 DNA follows: TGTGCCAGCAAGGGCGGCAACTATGGCTACACCTTC. This chain links TRBV6-1 with TRBJ1-2; D ambiguous. The ends were cut back, 7 bases at V and 2 bases at J, with 8 bases in the middle. The germline V gene has CDR1 MNHNS and CDR2 SASEGT. CDR3 length: 12 amino acids.

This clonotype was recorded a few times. Here the CDR3 reads CASNSGWSGANVLTF. For the CDR3, the DNA is TGTGCCAGCAACTCGGGTTGGTCTGGGGCCAACGTCCTGACTTTC. The rearrangement links TRBV2 to TRBJ2-6, with D uncertain. Germline V gene data show CDR1 as SNHLY and CDR2 as FYNNEI. The CDR3 covers 15 residues. V was shortened by 7 bases and J by 1 base, with 11 bases between the two germline ends. The full variable domain, completed using reference TRBV2 and TRBJ2-6, is EPEVTQTPSHQVTQMGQEVILRCVPISNHLYFYWYRQILGQKVEFLVSFYNNEISEKSEIFDDQFSVERPDGSNFTLKIRSTKLEDSAMYFCASNSGWSGANVLTFGAGSRLTVL.

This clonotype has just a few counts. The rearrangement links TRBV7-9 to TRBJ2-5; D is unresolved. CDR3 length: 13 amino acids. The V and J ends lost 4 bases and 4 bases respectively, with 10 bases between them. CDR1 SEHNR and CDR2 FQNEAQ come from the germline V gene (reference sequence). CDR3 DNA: TGTGCCAGCAGCTCCACCTTGGGAGAGACCCAGTACTTC. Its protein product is CASSSTLGETQYF.

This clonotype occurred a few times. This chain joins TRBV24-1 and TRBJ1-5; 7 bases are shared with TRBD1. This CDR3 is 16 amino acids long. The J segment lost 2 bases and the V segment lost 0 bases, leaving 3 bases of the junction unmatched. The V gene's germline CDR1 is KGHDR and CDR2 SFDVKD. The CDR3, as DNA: TGTGCCACCAGTGATTTGGGAGACAGGGGCAATCAGCCCCAGCATTTT. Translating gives CATSDLGDRGNQPQHF.

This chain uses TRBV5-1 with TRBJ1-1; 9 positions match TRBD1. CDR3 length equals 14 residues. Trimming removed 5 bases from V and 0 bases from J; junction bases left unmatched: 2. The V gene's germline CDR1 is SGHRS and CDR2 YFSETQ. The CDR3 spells CASSGQGMNTEAFF. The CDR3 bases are TGCGCCAGCAGTGGACAGGGGATGAACACTGAAGCTTTCTTT.

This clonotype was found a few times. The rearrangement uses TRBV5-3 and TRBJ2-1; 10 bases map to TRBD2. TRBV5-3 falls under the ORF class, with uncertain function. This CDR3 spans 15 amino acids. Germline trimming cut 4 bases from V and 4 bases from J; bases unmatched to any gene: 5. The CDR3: CARSTGTSEYNEQFF. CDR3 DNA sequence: TGTGCCAGAAGCACCGGGACTAGCGAGTACAATGAGCAGTTCTTC.

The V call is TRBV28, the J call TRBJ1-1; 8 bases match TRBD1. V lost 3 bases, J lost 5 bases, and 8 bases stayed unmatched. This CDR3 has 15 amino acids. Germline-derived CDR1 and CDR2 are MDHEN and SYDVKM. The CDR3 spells CASSLLGQGGTEAFF. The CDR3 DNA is TGTGCCAGCAGTTTGCTAGGACAGGGTGGGACTGAAGCTTTCTTT.

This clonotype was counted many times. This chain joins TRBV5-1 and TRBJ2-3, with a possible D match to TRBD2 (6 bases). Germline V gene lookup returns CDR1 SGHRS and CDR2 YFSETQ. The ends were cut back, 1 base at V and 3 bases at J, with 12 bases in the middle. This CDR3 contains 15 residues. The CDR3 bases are TGCGCCAGCAGCTTGCGGGGGATCGGGACAGATACGCAGTATTTT. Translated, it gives CASSLRGIGTDTQYF. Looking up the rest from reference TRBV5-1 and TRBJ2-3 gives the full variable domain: KAGVTQTPRYLIKTRGQQVTLSCSPISGHRSVSWYQQTPGQGLQFLFEYFSETQRNKGNFPGRFSGRQFSNSRSEMNVSTLELGDSALYLCASSLRGIGTDTQYFGPGTRLTVL.

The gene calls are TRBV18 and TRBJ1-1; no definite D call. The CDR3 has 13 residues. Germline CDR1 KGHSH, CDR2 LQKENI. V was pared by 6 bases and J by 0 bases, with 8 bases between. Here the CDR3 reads CASSVWVNTEAFF. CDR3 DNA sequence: TGTGCCAGCTCGGTGTGGGTGAACACTGAAGCTTTCTTT.